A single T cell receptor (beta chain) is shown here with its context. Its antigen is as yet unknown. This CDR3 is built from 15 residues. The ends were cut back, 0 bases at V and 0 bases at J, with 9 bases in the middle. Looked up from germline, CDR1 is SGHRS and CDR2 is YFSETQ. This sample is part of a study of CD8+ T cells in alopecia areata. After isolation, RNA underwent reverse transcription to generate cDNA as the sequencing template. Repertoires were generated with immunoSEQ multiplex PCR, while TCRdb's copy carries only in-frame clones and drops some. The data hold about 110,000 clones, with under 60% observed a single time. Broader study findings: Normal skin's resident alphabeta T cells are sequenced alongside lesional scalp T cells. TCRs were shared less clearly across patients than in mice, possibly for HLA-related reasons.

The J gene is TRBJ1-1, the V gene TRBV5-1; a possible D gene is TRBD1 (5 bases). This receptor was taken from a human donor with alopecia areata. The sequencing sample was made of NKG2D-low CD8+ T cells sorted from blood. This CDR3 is CASSLEGAMNTEAFF. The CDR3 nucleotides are TGCGCCAGCAGCTTGGAAGGGGCCATGAACACTGAAGCTTTCTTT.